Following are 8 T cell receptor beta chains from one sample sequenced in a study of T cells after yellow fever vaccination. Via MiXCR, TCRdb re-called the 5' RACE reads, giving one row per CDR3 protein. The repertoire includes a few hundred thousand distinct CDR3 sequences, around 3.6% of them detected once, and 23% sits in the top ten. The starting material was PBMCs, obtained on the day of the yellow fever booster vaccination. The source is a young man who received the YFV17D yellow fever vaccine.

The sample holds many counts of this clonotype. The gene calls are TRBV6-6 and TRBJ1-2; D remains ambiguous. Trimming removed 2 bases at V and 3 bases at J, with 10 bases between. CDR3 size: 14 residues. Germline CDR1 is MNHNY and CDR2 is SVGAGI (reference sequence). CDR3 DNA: TGTGCCAGCAGTTACCGTGGAGCTGACTATGGCTACACCTTC. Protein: CASSYRGADYGYTF.

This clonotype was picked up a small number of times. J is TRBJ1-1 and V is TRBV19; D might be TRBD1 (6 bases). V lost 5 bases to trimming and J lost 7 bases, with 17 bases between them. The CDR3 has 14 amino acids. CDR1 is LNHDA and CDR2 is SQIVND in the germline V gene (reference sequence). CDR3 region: CASSLGGTNYEAFF. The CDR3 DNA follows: TGTGCCAGTAGTCTAGGGGGGACAAACTATGAAGCTTTCTTT.

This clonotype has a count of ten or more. CDR3 sequence reads: CASSEPDRENSPLHF. CDR3 bases: TGTGCCAGCAGTGAGCCGGACAGGGAAAATTCACCCCTCCACTTT. V and J are TRBV25-1 and TRBJ1-6; 8 bases line up with TRBD1. This CDR3 has 15 amino acids. J was trimmed by 7 bases and V by 3 bases; bases with no gene match: 5. Germline CDR1 MGHDK, CDR2 SYGVNS.

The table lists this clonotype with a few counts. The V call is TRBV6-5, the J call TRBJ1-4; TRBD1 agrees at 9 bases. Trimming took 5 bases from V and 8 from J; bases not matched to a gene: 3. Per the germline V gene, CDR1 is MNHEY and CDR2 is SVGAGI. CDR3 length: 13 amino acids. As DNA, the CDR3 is TGTGCCAGCAGTACAGGGGGCGAGGAAAAACTGTTTTTT. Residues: CASSTGGEEKLFF.

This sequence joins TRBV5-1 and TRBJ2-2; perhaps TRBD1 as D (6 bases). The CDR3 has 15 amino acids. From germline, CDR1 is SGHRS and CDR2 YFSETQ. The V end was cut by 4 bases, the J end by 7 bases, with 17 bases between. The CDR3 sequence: CASSVGNRVGGELFF. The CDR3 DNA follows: TGCGCCAGCAGCGTGGGAAACAGGGTCGGCGGGGAGCTGTTTTTT.

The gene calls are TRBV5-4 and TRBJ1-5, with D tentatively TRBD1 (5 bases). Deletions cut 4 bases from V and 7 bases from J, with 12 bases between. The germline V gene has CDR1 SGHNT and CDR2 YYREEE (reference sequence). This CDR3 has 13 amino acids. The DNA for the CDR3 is TGTGCCAGCAGCCCCCAGGGAGGACAGCCCCAGCATTTT. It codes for CASSPQGGQPQHF.

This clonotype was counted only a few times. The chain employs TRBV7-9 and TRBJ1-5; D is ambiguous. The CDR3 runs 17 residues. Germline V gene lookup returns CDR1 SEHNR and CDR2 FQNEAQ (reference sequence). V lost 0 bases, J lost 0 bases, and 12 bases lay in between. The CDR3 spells CASSLAPDDYSNQPQHF. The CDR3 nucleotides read TGTGCCAGCAGCTTAGCGCCGGACGACTATAGCAATCAGCCCCAGCATTTT.

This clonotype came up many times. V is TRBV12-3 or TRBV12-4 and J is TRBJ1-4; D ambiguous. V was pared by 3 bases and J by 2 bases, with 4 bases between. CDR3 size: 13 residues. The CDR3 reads CASSFSTNEKLFF. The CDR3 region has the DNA TGTGCCAGCAGTTTCAGCACTAATGAAAAACTGTTTTTT.